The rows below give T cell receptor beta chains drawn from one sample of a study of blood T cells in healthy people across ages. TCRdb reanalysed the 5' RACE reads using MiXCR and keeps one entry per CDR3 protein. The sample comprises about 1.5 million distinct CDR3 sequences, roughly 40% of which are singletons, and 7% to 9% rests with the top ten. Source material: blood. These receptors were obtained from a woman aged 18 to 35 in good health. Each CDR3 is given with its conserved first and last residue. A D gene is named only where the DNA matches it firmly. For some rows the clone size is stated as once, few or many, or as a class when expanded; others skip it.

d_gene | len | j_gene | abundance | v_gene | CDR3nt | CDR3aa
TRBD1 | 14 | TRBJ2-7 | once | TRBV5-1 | TGCGCCAGCGGCCACAGGGGCCCTCCCCTCGAGCAGTACTTC | CASGHRGPPLEQYF
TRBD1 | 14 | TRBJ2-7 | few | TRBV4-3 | TGCGCCAGCAGCCAAAGCCAGGGGGCTGGCGAGCAGTACTTC | CASSQSQGAGEQYF
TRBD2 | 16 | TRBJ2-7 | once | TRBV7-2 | TGTGCCAGCAGCTTACACGGGACTAGCACATTCAATGAGCAGTACTTC | CASSLHGTSTFNEQYF
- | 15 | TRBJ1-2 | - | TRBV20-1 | TGCAGTGCTAGTTTCGGTTTCCTCTCTAACTATGGCTACACCTTC | CSASFGFLSNYGYTF
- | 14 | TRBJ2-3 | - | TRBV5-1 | TGCGCCAGCAGCTTGTGGACAAACTCCGATACGCAGTATTTT | CASSLWTNSDTQYF
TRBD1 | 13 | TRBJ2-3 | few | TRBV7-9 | TGTGCCAGCAGCGCGGACAGGGAAGATACGCAGTATTTT | CASSADREDTQYF
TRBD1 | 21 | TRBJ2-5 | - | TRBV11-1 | TGTGCCAGCAGTAATCCCCACCCGGGACAGGGCACCCGACTAGTCCAGGAGACCCAGTACTTC | CASSNPHPGQGTRLVQETQYF
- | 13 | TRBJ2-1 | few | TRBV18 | TGTGCCAGCTCACCACCGAGCTCCTATGAGCAGTTCTTC | CASSPPSSYEQFF
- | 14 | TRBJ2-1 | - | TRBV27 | TGTGCCAGCAGTTTCCGGGGGGCCTCGGATGAGCAGTTCTTC | CASSFRGASDEQFF
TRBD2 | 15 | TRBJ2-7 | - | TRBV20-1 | TGCAGTGCTAGAGGGCCTAGCGGGGGTCTCTACGAGCAGTACTTC | CSARGPSGGLYEQYF
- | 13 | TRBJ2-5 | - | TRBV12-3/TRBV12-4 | TGTGCCAGCAGCCCCGGGCCCGCTAGGGCCCAGTACTTC | CASSPGPARAQYF
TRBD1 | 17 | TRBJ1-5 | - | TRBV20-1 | TGCAGTGCTCCCCAGGGGGGAGTATTTTATGGCAATCAGCCCCAGCATTTT | CSAPQGGVFYGNQPQHF
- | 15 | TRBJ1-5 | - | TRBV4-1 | TGCGCCAGCAGCCAAGATCAGCGGGGGGGCCAGCCCCAGCATTTT | CASSQDQRGGQPQHF
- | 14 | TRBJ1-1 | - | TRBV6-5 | TGTGCCAGCAGTTACATCAGAAAGAACACTGAAGCTTTCTTT | CASSYIRKNTEAFF
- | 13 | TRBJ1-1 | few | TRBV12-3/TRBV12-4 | TGTGCCAGCAGTTTAAGGGATAGGACTGAAGCTTTCTTT | CASSLRDRTEAFF
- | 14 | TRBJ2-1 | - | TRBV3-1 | TGTGCCAGCAGCCAAGAAGGGGGGGGGCTTGAGCAGTTCTTC | CASSQEGGGLEQFF
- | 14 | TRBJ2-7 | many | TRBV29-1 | TGCAGCACTCGGACAGACCATTACTCCTACGAGCAGTACTTC | CSTRTDHYSYEQYF
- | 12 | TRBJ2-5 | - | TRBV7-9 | TGTGCCAGCAGCTTCTACGAGGCTGAGCAGTACTTC | CASSFYEAEQYF
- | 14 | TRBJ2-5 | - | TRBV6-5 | TGTGCCAGCAGTTACATAGGAGGCCAAGAGACCCAGTACTTC | CASSYIGGQETQYF
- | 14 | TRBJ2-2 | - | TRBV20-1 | TGCAGTGCCCAAGTCGGGTGGTACACCGGGGAGCTGTTTTTT | CSAQVGWYTGELFF
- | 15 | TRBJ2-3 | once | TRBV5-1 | TGCGCCAGCAGCTACACAGGGTTTGGCACAGATACGCAGTATTTT | CASSYTGFGTDTQYF
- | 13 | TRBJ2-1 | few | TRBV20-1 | TGCAGTGCCTACGGTAGGGCTTACAATGAGCAGTTCTTC | CSAYGRAYNEQFF
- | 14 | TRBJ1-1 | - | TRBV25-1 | TGTGCCAGCAGGGAGGCAGGGCAGAACACTGAAGCTTTCTTT | CASREAGQNTEAFF
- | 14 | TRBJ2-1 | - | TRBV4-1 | TGCGCCAGCAGCCAAGAAAGACCAGTCGGCCGCCAGTTCTTC | CASSQERPVGRQFF
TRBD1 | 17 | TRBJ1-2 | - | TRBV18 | TGTGCCAGCTACCCATTCGGGCCGGGACAGGGGACCGCTGGCTACACCTTC | CASYPFGPGQGTAGYTF
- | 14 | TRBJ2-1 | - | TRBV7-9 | TGTGCCAGCCTGGGACCGCACTCCTACAATGAGCAGTTCTTC | CASLGPHSYNEQFF
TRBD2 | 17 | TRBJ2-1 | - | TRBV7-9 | TGTGCCAGCAGCCGATTAGAGACTAGCGGGGGGAACAATGAGCAGTTCTTC | CASSRLETSGGNNEQFF
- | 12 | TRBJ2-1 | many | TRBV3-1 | TGTGCCAGCAGCCGACTATACAATGAGCAGTTCTTC | CASSRLYNEQFF
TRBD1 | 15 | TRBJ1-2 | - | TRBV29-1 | TGCAGCGTCAACCACTCGCCGGACAGGGGTTATGGCTACACCTTC | CSVNHSPDRGYGYTF
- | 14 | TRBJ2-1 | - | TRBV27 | TGTGCCAGCAGTCCCGGGTCCGCCTACAATGAGCAGTTCTTC | CASSPGSAYNEQFF
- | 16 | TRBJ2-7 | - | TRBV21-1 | TGTGCCAGCAGCAAGAAGGGTAGCGGGGCCTCCTACGAGCAGTACTTC | CASSKKGSGASYEQYF
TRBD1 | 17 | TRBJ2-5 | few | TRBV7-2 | TGTGCCAGCAGCGACAGCTCGACAGGGACGGGGCTCGATGAGCAGTACTTC | CASSDSSTGTGLDEQYF
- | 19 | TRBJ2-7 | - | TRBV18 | TGTGCCAGCTCACCAGGGCCCCGTAAGCCGTACGAAAGCTCCTACGAGCAGTACTTC | CASSPGPRKPYESSYEQYF
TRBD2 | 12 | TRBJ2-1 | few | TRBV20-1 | TGCAGTGCTAGGTTTCGGGAGGGTGAGCAGTTCTTC | CSARFREGEQFF
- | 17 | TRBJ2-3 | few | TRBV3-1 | TGTGCCAGCAGCCAAGTGGTTACTAGCTCTAAGGGGTATACGCAGTATTTT | CASSQVVTSSKGYTQYF
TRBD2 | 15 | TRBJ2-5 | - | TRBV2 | TGTGCCAGCATTTATGTAGCGGGAGGGCAAGAGACCCAGTACTTC | CASIYVAGGQETQYF
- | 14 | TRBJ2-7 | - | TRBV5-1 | TGCGCCAGCAGCGTGGGGACTGGGGTGGGAGAGCAGTACTTC | CASSVGTGVGEQYF
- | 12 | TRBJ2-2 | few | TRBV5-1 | TGCGCCAGCAGCTTATTTTTCGGGGAGCTGTTTTTT | CASSLFFGELFF
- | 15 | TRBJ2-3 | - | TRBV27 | TGTGCCAGCAGTTACGGCGGGGGCCTCACAGATACGCAGTATTTT | CASSYGGGLTDTQYF
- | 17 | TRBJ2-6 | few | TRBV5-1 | TGCGCCAGCAGCCCTGGGACTCTGAGCTCTGGGGCCAACGTCCTGACTTTC | CASSPGTLSSGANVLTF
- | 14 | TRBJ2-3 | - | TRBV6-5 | TGTGCCAGCAGTGACCTGGACGGCACAGATACGCAGTATTTT | CASSDLDGTDTQYF
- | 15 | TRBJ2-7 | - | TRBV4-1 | TGCGCCAGCAGCCAAGCCCACGGGGGCCAGGAGACACAGTACTTC | CASSQAHGGQETQYF
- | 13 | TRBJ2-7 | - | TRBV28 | TGTGCCAGCAATCTCCGGGGGGCCTCCGAGCAGTACTTC | CASNLRGASEQYF
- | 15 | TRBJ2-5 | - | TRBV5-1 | TGCGCCAGCAGCGAGGGACGACGGTACCAAGAGACCCAGTACTTC | CASSEGRRYQETQYF
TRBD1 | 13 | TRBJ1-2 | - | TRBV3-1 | TGTGCCAGCAGCCCAGGGGGTCGGGATGGCTACACCTTC | CASSPGGRDGYTF
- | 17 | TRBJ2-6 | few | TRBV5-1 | TGCGCCAGCAGCTTGGAAGGACAATTCTCTGGGGCCAACGTCCTGACTTTC | CASSLEGQFSGANVLTF
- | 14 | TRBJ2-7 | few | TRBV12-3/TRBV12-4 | TGTGCCAGCAGTCTCTGGACTCCCAGGGACGAGCAGTACTTC | CASSLWTPRDEQYF
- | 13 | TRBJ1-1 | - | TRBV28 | TGTGCCAGCAAACCCGGGGGGAACACTGAAGCTTTCTTT | CASKPGGNTEAFF
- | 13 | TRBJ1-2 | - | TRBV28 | TGTGCCAGCTTGGATACTCCTAACTATGGCTACACCTTC | CASLDTPNYGYTF
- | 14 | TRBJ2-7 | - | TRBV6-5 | TGTGCCAGCAGCTTACTCGTGGCAGGACGGGAGCAGTACTTC | CASSLLVAGREQYF
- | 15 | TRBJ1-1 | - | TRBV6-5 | TGTGCCAGCAGTGCCCCTGGGGGCACGAACACTGAAGCTTTCTTT | CASSAPGGTNTEAFF
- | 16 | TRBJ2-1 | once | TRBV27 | TGTGCCAGCAGTCACCTTGGGGGGTCAACCTACAATGAGCAGTTCTTC | CASSHLGGSTYNEQFF
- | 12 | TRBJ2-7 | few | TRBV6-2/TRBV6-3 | TGTGCCAGCAGCGATTTCAAGGCCGAGCAGTACTTC | CASSDFKAEQYF
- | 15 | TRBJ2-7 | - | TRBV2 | TGTGCCAGCAGTCCCCGGGAACCCTCCTACAATGAGCAGTACTTC | CASSPREPSYNEQYF
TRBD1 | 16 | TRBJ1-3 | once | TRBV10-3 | TGTGCCATCAGTGCCGAGGGGGGACAGGTCGGAAACACCATATATTTT | CAISAEGGQVGNTIYF
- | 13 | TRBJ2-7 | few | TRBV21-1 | TGTGCCAGCAGCGCCGGGTCCTTCTACGAGCAGTACTTC | CASSAGSFYEQYF
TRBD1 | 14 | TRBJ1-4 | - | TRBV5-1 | TGCGCCAGCAGCTGGGGACAGGAGGCGGAAAAACTGTTTTTT | CASSWGQEAEKLFF